What follows describes a single T cell receptor (beta chain). The data belong to a study of blood T cells in healthy people across ages. Those donating, healthy Caucasian individuals from Russia, were aged about 6 to 95. A second PCR, run for roughly 7 to 11 cycles, used a sample-barcoded 5' primer plus a J-beta primer mix. MiXCR, applied by TCRdb to the 5' RACE reads, yields one record per CDR3 protein. The sample holds some 1.4 million distinct CDR3 sequences, around 39% seen once. The CDR3 consists of 13 residues. Germline-derived CDR1 and CDR2 are GTSNPN and SVGIG (reference sequence). Trimming shortened V by 3 bases and J by 6 bases, and 15 bases separated the two germline ends.

Sequenced: blood. The chain carries TRBV30 and TRBJ2-7; D gene unclear. This clonotype was obtained from a young woman in good health. CDR3: CAWSGQALGEQYF. The DNA for the CDR3 is TGTGCCTGGAGCGGGCAGGCCCTGGGCGAGCAGTACTTC. Based on the CDR3 plus reference TRBV30 and TRBJ2-7, the full variable domain is SQTIHQWPATLVQPVGSPLSLECTVEGTSNPNLYWYRQAAGRGLQLLFYSVGIGQISSEVPQNLSASRPQDRQFILSSKKLLLSDSGFYLCAWSGQALGEQYFGPGTRLTVT.